Shown below are 8 T cell receptor beta chains from a single sample sequenced in a study of PD-L1 blockade in urothelial cancer. The time point: pretreatment peripheral blood. Sequencing used immunoSEQ multiplex PCR; TCRdb keeps in-frame clones, though not all of them. The data show tens of thousands of clones, 80% to 85% seen once. The sample here was PBMCs, taken around atezolizumab (anti-PD-L1) treatment. The receptors were sampled from a man aged 60 to 69 with urothelial cancer.

This clone was observed a single time. The chain combines TRBV6-1 with TRBJ2-7; 7 nucleotides match TRBD1. Germline CDR1 reads MNHNS; CDR2 reads SASEGT. J lost 0 bases, V lost 2 bases, and 7 bases had no gene match. CDR3 length: 16 residues. CDR3: CASSERPGTVSYEQYF. Here the CDR3 DNA reads TGTGCCAGCAGTGAACGTCCCGGGACAGTCTCCTACGAGCAGTACTTC.

The rearrangement joins TRBV7-9 to TRBJ2-1; D uncertain. In germline, CDR1 is SEHNR, CDR2 FQNEAQ (reference sequence). Trimming shortened V by 1 base and J by 4 bases, and 11 bases separated the two germline ends. CDR3 size: 15 residues. In DNA form, the CDR3 reads TGTGCCAGCAGCTTAGTAGCCAACCCATACAATGAGCAGTTCTTC. The encoded protein is CASSLVANPYNEQFF.

The CDR3 protein is CASGMTSSNEQFF. The CDR3 DNA reads TGTGCCAGCGGCATGACTAGTTCTAATGAGCAGTTCTTC. This sequence joins TRBV27 and TRBJ2-1; TRBD2 might be the D (6 bases). Trimming took 8 bases from V and 7 from J, leaving 15 bases between them. The CDR3 sequence is 13 residues long. Germline loops: CDR1 MNHEY, CDR2 SMNVEV (reference sequence).

This rearrangement joins TRBV7-9 to TRBJ2-5; 10 positions agree with TRBD2. With 1 base clipped from V and 11 bases from J, the junction kept 7 bases outside the gene matches. This CDR3 spans 14 amino acids. CDR1 is SEHNR, CDR2 FQNEAQ, per germline (reference sequence). CDR3 DNA sequence: TGTGCCAGCAGCTTAGTTAGCGGGGGGTCCGAACAGTACTTC. Translated: CASSLVSGGSEQYF.

This chain joins TRBV27 and TRBJ2-5; TRBD2 matches 9 bases. There are 15 residues in the CDR3. Trimming removed 1 base from V and 7 bases from J; junction bases left unmatched: 7. Germline lookup yields CDR1 MNHEY and CDR2 SMNVEV (reference sequence). The CDR3 DNA follows: TGTGCCAGCAGTTTATGGGGCGGGGGGGGTGTGACCCAGTACTTC. It yields the protein CASSLWGGGGVTQYF.

The table lists this clone with a count of one. The chain combines TRBV5-4 with TRBJ2-2, with 10 positions matching TRBD2. Unmatched junction bases numbered 6, after V lost 4 bases and J lost 6 bases. This CDR3 region has 15 residues. Germline V gives CDR1 SGHNT, CDR2 YYREEE (reference sequence). DNA of the CDR3: TGTGCCAGCAGCCCGACTAGCGGGCGGCCCGGGGAGCTGTTTTTT. This gives the protein CASSPTSGRPGELFF.

This clone was observed a single time. The J gene is TRBJ2-2, the V gene TRBV30; 9 nucleotides agree with TRBD1. V lost 3 bases and J lost 5; bases outside the gene matches: 1. The V gene's germline CDR1 is GTSNPN and CDR2 SVGIG (reference sequence). This CDR3 has 13 amino acids. The DNA of the CDR3 is TGTGCCTGGAGCGGACAGGGGACCGGGGAGCTGTTTTTT. This codes for CAWSGQGTGELFF.

This clone was seen only a few times. This chain joins TRBV18 and TRBJ1-2; D is undetermined. The CDR3 has 13 amino acids. The V gene's germline CDR1 is KGHSH and CDR2 LQKENI. Trimming took 2 bases from V and 2 from J, leaving 6 bases between them. The CDR3 loop reads CASSPGENYGYTF. The CDR3, as DNA: TGTGCCAGCTCACCAGGGGAGAACTATGGCTACACCTTC.